This T cell receptor (beta chain) was sequenced in a study of T cells in Graves' hyperthyroidism and ophthalmopathy. Overall study: At the time of initial diagnosis and before any treatment, peripheral blood was collected.

Exclusion criteria comprised uncontrolled infection, other autoimmune disease, pregnancy or lactation. TCR beta CDR3 sequences were amplified from RNA transcripts. Primed by the HTBI set, a first-round RT-PCR was run on the TCR CDR3. TCRdb re-called the multiplex PCR reads with MiXCR, one entry per CDR3 protein. The repertoire consists of around 300,000 distinct CDR3 sequences, with less than 15% occurring once and the leading ten covering roughly 7.5%. The CDR3 is 14 residues long. The ends were cut back, 4 bases at V and 0 bases at J, with 7 bases in the middle. Germline lookup yields CDR1 MNHEY and CDR2 SVGEGT. Study conclusions and caveats: Among thyroid clonotypes expanded above 0.001, most also appeared in blood.

This clonotype was counted ten times or more. Its target is not known. Sample: blood. The TCR was taken from a woman in her 30s with Graves' hyperthyroidism that later progressed to Graves' ophthalmopathy. The chain has TRBV6-2 or TRBV6-3 and TRBJ1-5; no reliable D call. CDR3 loop: CASSLSYSNQPQHF. The DNA for the CDR3 is TGTGCCAGCAGTTTGTCTTATAGCAATCAGCCCCAGCATTTT.